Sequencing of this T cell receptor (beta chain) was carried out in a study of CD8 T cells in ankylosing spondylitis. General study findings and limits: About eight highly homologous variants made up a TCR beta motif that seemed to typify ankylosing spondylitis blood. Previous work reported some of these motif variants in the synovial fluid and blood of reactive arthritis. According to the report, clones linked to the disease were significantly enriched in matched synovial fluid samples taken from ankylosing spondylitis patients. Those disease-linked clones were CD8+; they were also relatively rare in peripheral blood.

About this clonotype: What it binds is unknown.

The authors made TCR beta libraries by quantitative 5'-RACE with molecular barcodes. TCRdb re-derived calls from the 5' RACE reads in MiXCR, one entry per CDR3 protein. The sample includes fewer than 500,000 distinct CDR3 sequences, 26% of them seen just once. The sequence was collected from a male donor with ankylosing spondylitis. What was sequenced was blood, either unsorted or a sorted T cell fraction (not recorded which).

The CDR3 region is CASSLDGLSEAFF. CDR3 coding DNA: TGTGCCAGCAGCTTGGACGGTCTCTCCGAAGCTTTCTTT. V usage is TRBV7-7 and J usage is TRBJ1-1, with D hard to call. V lost 3 bases and J lost 8, with 13 bases in between. CDR3 length: 13 residues. CDR1 is SSHAT and CDR2 is FNYEAQ in the germline V gene (reference sequence).